One and the same sample provided the 14 T cell receptor beta chains below, sequenced in a study of CD8 T cells in Susac syndrome. A quantity of roughly 0.5 to 1 ug RNA underwent reverse transcription using random hexamers. One entry per CDR3 protein results from TCRdb running MiXCR on the immunoSEQ multiplex PCR reads. The table has roughly 250,000 distinct CDR3 sequences, almost 97% seen once. The material sequenced was CD4+ T cells from PBMCs. The origin of the receptors is a human donor with Susac syndrome.

The chain employs TRBV5-1 and TRBJ2-7, with 8 bases fitting TRBD2. With V trimmed by 3 bases and J by 2 bases, 7 bases remained unmatched. CDR1 SGHRS and CDR2 YFSETQ come from the germline V gene. This CDR3 has 15 amino acids. CDR3 in amino acids: CASSSYSGAAYEQYF. CDR3 nucleotides: TGCGCCAGCAGCTCGTATAGCGGGGCGGCCTACGAGCAGTACTTC.

The chain joins TRBV6-1 to TRBJ2-3; 8 positions agree with TRBD2. Germline CDR1 is MNHNS and CDR2 is SASEGT. This CDR3 spans 15 amino acids. Trimming at V came to 9 bases and at J to 4 bases, leaving 12 bases not matched to a gene. The CDR3 DNA is TGTGCCAGTTCGGGGGGGGCAGGGGAAGCAGATACGCAGTATTTT. This translates into CASSGGAGEADTQYF.

CDR3: CASSEYARTDTQYF. The CDR3 DNA follows: TGTGCCAGCAGTGAATATGCCCGCACAGATACGCAGTATTTT. This chain uses TRBV25-1 with TRBJ2-3; no clear D gene. The CDR3 is made up of 14 amino acids. Trimming cost V 0 bases and J 1 base, with 5 bases left between them. Germline assignment: CDR1 MGHDK and CDR2 SYGVNS.

The chain couples TRBV7-3 to TRBJ1-2; 7 positions agree with TRBD1. The CDR3 is made up of 14 amino acids. Per the germline V gene, CDR1 is SGHTA and CDR2 is FQGTGA. V was pared by 5 bases and J by 5 bases, with 8 bases of the junction left unmatched. The CDR3 loop is CASSKQGMVYGYTF. CDR3 nucleotide sequence: TGTGCCAGCAGCAAACAGGGGATGGTGTATGGCTACACCTTC. Full variable domain (remainder filled in from reference TRBV7-3 and TRBJ1-2): GAGVSQTPSNKVTEKGKYVELRCDPISGHTALYWYRQSLGQGPEFLIYFQGTGAADDSGLPNDRFFAVRPEGSVSTLKIQRTERGDSAVYLCASSKQGMVYGYTFGSGTRLTVV.

The V and J genes are TRBV4-1 and TRBJ2-5; 9 positions match TRBD2. The CDR3 spans 16 residues. The germline CDR1 and CDR2 sequences are MGHRA and YSYEKL. With V trimmed by 2 bases and J by 4 bases, 8 bases remained unmatched. CDR3 coding DNA: TGCGCCAGCAGCCAACGCGTAGCGGGAGTTTCAGAGACCCAGTACTTC. Protein: CASSQRVAGVSETQYF.

J is TRBJ2-7 and V is TRBV23-1; 11 positions agree with TRBD2. TRBV23-1 is labeled an ORF, and its function is uncertain. The trim removed 8 bases at V and 4 bases at J, leaving 31 bases unmatched. The CDR3 contains 22 residues. This CDR3 is CASGVFLAGGKDSTLFKYEQYF. For the CDR3, the DNA is TGCGCCAGCGGTGTCTTCCTAGCGGGAGGTAAAGACTCCACCTTGTTTAAATACGAGCAGTACTTC.

The rearrangement links TRBV12-3 or TRBV12-4 to TRBJ1-4; a weak D match, TRBD1 (6 bases). With 7 bases removed from V and 8 bases from J, the gap between germline ends came to 20 bases. This CDR3 comprises 15 residues. CDR3 nucleotides: TGTGCCAGCACCCGGCGGACTAAGGGGGGAGAAAAACTGTTTTTT. This translates into CASTRRTKGGEKLFF.

On this clonotype itself: Germline is not matched at one junction end, which may reflect a read error. The chain employs TRBV20-1 and TRBJ2-7; 7 bases agree with TRBD1. Germline CDR1 reads DFQATT; CDR2 reads SNEGSKA (reference sequence). This CDR3 contains 13 residues. The CDR3 nucleotides read TGCAGTACTAGGGGGACAGCGACCTACGAGCAGTACTTC. Encoded protein: CSTRGTATYEQYF.

V usage is TRBV7-6 and J usage is TRBJ2-2; 12 bases are a match to TRBD2. The J segment lost 7 bases and the V segment lost 4 bases, leaving 4 bases of the junction unmatched. This CDR3 is built from 15 residues. CDR1 and CDR2 (germline): SGHVS, FNYEAQ. The CDR3, as DNA: TGTGCCAGCAGCTCTCGACTAGCGGGAGACGGGGAGCTGTTTTTT. This gives the protein CASSSRLAGDGELFF.

The gene calls are TRBV29-1 and TRBJ1-3, with D possibly TRBD1 on 5 matching bases. From germline, CDR1 is SQVTM and CDR2 ANQGSEA. CDR3 length equals 13 residues. V was clipped by 8 bases and J by 0 bases, with 11 bases between them. In DNA form, the CDR3 reads TGCAGCTTTGGGACGAACTCTGGAAACACCATATATTTT. Translating gives CSFGTNSGNTIYF.

As DNA, the CDR3 is TGTGCCTGGAGTCAGAACACCGGGGAGCTGTTTTTT. The encoded protein is CAWSQNTGELFF. V is TRBV30 and J is TRBJ2-2, with D unresolved. V was pared by 2 bases and J by 1 base, with 2 bases between. Germline assignment: CDR1 GTSNPN and CDR2 SVGIG (reference sequence). The CDR3 extends over 12 amino acids.

The V and J genes are TRBV6-5 and TRBJ2-3, with TRBD2 identical over 8 bases. Trimming at V came to 2 bases and at J to 0 bases, leaving 7 bases not matched to a gene. Germline V CDR1 and CDR2: MNHEY, SVGAGI. The CDR3 has 17 residues. CDR3 in amino acids: CASSYKRERASTDTQYF. The DNA of the CDR3 is TGTGCCAGCAGTTACAAGCGGGAGCGGGCTAGCACAGATACGCAGTATTTT.

This clonotype appeared a single time. The V call is TRBV29-1, the J call TRBJ2-1, with 11 positions matching TRBD2. This CDR3 spans 14 amino acids. J gave up 8 bases and V 3 bases, and 6 bases lay outside the gene matches. Germline CDR1 and CDR2: SQVTM and ANQGSEA. The DNA for the CDR3 is TGCAGCGTTGATACTAGCGGGAGTATTGATGAGCAGTTCTTC. Translating it yields CSVDTSGSIDEQFF.

This clonotype occurred once. The genes are TRBV19 and TRBJ2-2; no clear D gene. With 3 bases removed from V and 4 bases from J, the gap between germline ends came to 6 bases. There are 13 residues in the CDR3. Germline values: CDR1 LNHDA, CDR2 SQIVND (reference sequence). The CDR3 region has the DNA TGTGCCAGTAGTATGGCTGGCACCGGGGAGCTGTTTTTT. It yields the protein CASSMAGTGELFF. The variable domain in full, completed from reference TRBV19 and TRBJ2-2, reads DGGITQSPKYLFRKEGQNVTLSCEQNLNHDAMYWYRQDPGQGLRLIYYSQIVNDFQKGDIAEGYSVSREKKESFPLTVTSAQKNPTAFYLCASSMAGTGELFFGEGSRLTVL.